This TCR beta chain was found in a study of cytomegalovirus exposure and HLA in healthy donors. PCR involved 60 Vbeta and 13 Jbeta primers. Original processing notes: Tens of millions of unique TCR beta chains, about 10 million of them shared, were counted by a later analysis. Assay: immunoSEQ multiplex PCR; the TCRdb copy retains only in-frame clones and omits some. V and J calls and clone size are copied from that table; D and trimming were computed from the DNA. The sample carries tens of thousands of clones, around 80% recorded once. The CDR3 consists of 14 residues. Germline V gives CDR1 SNHLY, CDR2 FYNNEI. Trimming cost V 9 bases and J 3 bases; bases outside gene matches: 3. Only a few counts were recorded for this clone. Antigen: not known. Study-wide findings and caveats: In a later analysis, a missense DCLRE1C variant was linked to TCR beta V- and J-gene trimming. Sequencing likely generated an artifact that appeared as a cluster of highly shared sequence variants. Later analysis identified several of the most significant clusters that appeared linked to common viral pathogens.

Specimen: PBMCs. This TCR came from a man between 45 and 60 years old in good health and CMV-seronegative. The V gene is TRBV2, the J gene TRBJ2-3, with 13 nucleotides matching TRBD2. CDR3 sequence reads: CASTTSGRTDTQYF. CDR3 sequence (DNA): TGTGCCAGTACGACTAGCGGGAGGACAGATACGCAGTATTTT.